Presented here are 26 T cell receptor beta chains from one specimen sequenced in a study of cytomegalovirus exposure and HLA in healthy donors. A multiplex PCR was run with 60 Vbeta primers and 13 Jbeta primers. Assay: immunoSEQ multiplex PCR; the TCRdb copy retains only in-frame clones and omits some. The top ten hold 1.5% to 2% of the sample, which has roughly 120,000 clones, 15% seen once. The sample comprised PBMCs. These receptors were collected from a woman between 18 and 29 years old in good health and CMV-seronegative.

The rearrangement uses TRBV6-6 and TRBJ1-5; TRBD1 aligns across 7 bases. The CDR3 covers 15 residues. Germline CDR1 and CDR2: MNHNY and SVGAGI (reference sequence). Trimming removed 2 bases from V and 7 bases from J; junction bases left unmatched: 8. The CDR3 is CASSYPQGNGQPQHF. The CDR3 DNA reads as TGTGCCAGCAGTTACCCACAGGGGAACGGACAGCCCCAGCATTTT.

CDR3 protein: CASNVNRAPSPQHF. The CDR3 nucleotides read TGTGCCAGCAACGTGAACAGGGCCCCCTCGCCCCAGCATTTT. The V gene is TRBV28, the J gene TRBJ1-5; a weak D match, TRBD1 (6 bases). Germline V lookup: CDR1 MDHEN, CDR2 SYDVKM. Trimming removed 7 bases from V and 9 bases from J, with 19 bases in between. The CDR3 consists of 14 residues.

The chain has TRBV6-5 and TRBJ2-7; weak D call: TRBD1 (5 bases). CDR3 length: 16 residues. Germline V gives CDR1 MNHEY, CDR2 SVGAGI. Deletions cut 4 bases from V and 1 base from J, with 17 bases between. CDR3 DNA sequence: TGTGCCAGCAGTTCTCTTCGGACATCGTTTTCCTACGAGCAGTACTTC. Residues: CASSSLRTSFSYEQYF.

This clone came up a few times. This chain connects TRBV15 to TRBJ1-1; 8 nucleotides agree with TRBD1. The CDR3 has 16 residues. V lost 0 bases, J lost 5 bases, and 8 bases stayed unmatched. Per the germline V gene, CDR1 is LNHNV and CDR2 is YYDKDF (reference sequence). In DNA form, the CDR3 reads TGTGCCACCAGCAGAGATTTAGTACAGGGGGGGACTGAAGCTTTCTTT. It codes for CATSRDLVQGGTEAFF.

The CDR3 protein is CASSTGGGSNQPQHF. CDR3 DNA sequence: TGTGCCAGCAGTACCGGGGGAGGGAGCAATCAGCCCCAGCATTTT. V and J are TRBV27 and TRBJ1-5; TRBD1 might be the D (5 bases). Trimming left V 5 bases short and J 1 base short, with 12 bases between. The CDR3 runs to 15 residues. CDR1 MNHEY and CDR2 SMNVEV come from the germline V gene (reference sequence).

The J gene is TRBJ1-4, the V gene TRBV6-1; TRBD1 aligns across 9 bases. With 4 bases clipped from V and 5 bases from J, the junction kept 20 bases outside the gene matches. From germline, CDR1 is MNHNS and CDR2 SASEGT. The CDR3 length is 20 residues. CDR3 nucleotides: TGTGCCAGCAGTGGAGACCTCTTCGGACAGGGGAGGGGTGGAAATGAAAAACTGTTTTTT. Amino acid sequence: CASSGDLFGQGRGGNEKLFF.

The V and J genes are TRBV19 and TRBJ1-2; no firm D call. V lost 4 bases to trimming and J lost 2 bases, with 8 bases between them. CDR3 length equals 13 residues. The V gene's germline CDR1 is LNHDA and CDR2 SQIVND (reference sequence). As DNA, the CDR3 is TGTGCCAGTAGTAACACAGAGAACTATGGCTACACCTTC. Translated: CASSNTENYGYTF.

V and J are TRBV11-2 and TRBJ1-2; 7 positions agree with TRBD1. Germline V lookup: CDR1 SGHAT, CDR2 FQNNGV. V was clipped by 5 bases and J by 5 bases; unmatched bases: 11. The CDR3 consists of 15 residues. The CDR3 sequence: CASSPREQGWYGYTF. The CDR3 DNA reads TGTGCCAGCAGCCCCCGCGAACAGGGGTGGTATGGCTACACCTTC.

The V gene is TRBV7-3, the J gene TRBJ2-1, with TRBD2 as a possible D gene (5 bases). Germline loops: CDR1 SGHTA, CDR2 FQGTGA. The CDR3 runs 16 residues. Deletions cut 4 bases from V and 6 bases from J, with 19 bases between. This CDR3 reads CASSSHIASPTNEQFF. Written as DNA, the CDR3 is TGTGCCAGCAGCTCCCATATAGCGAGCCCCACCAATGAGCAGTTCTTC. The full variable domain, in which reference TRBV7-3 and TRBJ2-1 provide the parts outside the CDR3, is GAGVSQTPSNKVTEKGKYVELRCDPISGHTALYWYRQSLGQGPEFLIYFQGTGAADDSGLPNDRFFAVRPEGSVSTLKIQRTERGDSAVYLCASSSHIASPTNEQFFGPGTRLTVL.

This clone has more than one count but fewer than ten. This chain joins TRBV5-1 and TRBJ2-6; no firm D call. Germline lookup yields CDR1 SGHRS and CDR2 YFSETQ. V lost 4 bases and J 1 base, leaving 9 bases between the germline ends. The CDR3 has 15 amino acids. CDR3 residues: CASSPAMSGANVLTF. CDR3 nucleotides: TGCGCCAGCAGCCCCGCGATGTCTGGGGCCAACGTCCTGACTTTC.

The chain combines TRBV5-1 with TRBJ2-2; 8 bases line up with TRBD2. CDR3 length: 15 residues. Germline CDR1 reads SGHRS; CDR2 reads YFSETQ. Trimming took 4 bases from V and 5 from J; bases not matched to a gene: 7. In DNA form, the CDR3 reads TGCGCCAGCAGCGTAACGCTAGCGGGTACCGGGGAGCTGTTTTTT. As protein: CASSVTLAGTGELFF.

A few counts support this clone. V usage is TRBV29-1 and J usage is TRBJ2-1, with 8 bases matching TRBD1. Germline values: CDR1 SQVTM, CDR2 ANQGSEA. With V trimmed by 3 bases and J by 13 bases, 8 bases remained unmatched. This CDR3 contains 12 residues. CDR3 in amino acids: CSVDASSGGQFF. For the CDR3, the DNA is TGCAGCGTTGATGCTTCATCAGGGGGCCAGTTCTTC.

V is TRBV5-1 and J is TRBJ2-5; 10 nucleotides agree with TRBD2. This CDR3 spans 15 amino acids. CDR1 and CDR2 (germline): SGHRS, YFSETQ. J gave up 4 bases and V 5 bases, and 8 bases lay outside the gene matches. Here the CDR3 DNA reads TGCGCCAGCAGATACCAACTAGCGGGGAGAGAGACCCAGTACTTC. Its translation: CASRYQLAGRETQYF.

This clone was found a few times. This sequence joins TRBV28 and TRBJ2-7, with D maybe TRBD2 (5 bases). V shed 2 bases and J shed 0 bases, with 14 bases lying between them. Germline values: CDR1 MDHEN, CDR2 SYDVKM. This CDR3 is 16 amino acids long. This CDR3 reads CASSLRAGTSSYEQYF. DNA of the CDR3: TGTGCCAGCAGTTTAAGGGCGGGCACAAGCTCCTACGAGCAGTACTTC.

This clone was seen only a few times. One junction end disagrees with the germline gene, perhaps due to a read error. The rearrangement uses TRBV29-1 and TRBJ1-1; D is uncertain. Per germline, CDR1 SQVTM and CDR2 ANQGSEA. This CDR3 is 13 amino acids long. As DNA, the CDR3 is TGCAGCATTGAGCGGAGAATGAACACTGAAGCTTTCTTT. Translated, it gives CSIERRMNTEAFF.

Here the CDR3 DNA reads TGTGCCAGCGCACCCACTGCTGTAAGCTCCTACGAGCAGTACTTC. As protein: CASAPTAVSSYEQYF. This chain links TRBV27 with TRBJ2-7, with no clear D. The CDR3 runs 15 residues. Germline V lookup: CDR1 MNHEY, CDR2 SMNVEV (reference sequence). Trimming pared 8 bases from V and 0 bases from J, leaving 17 bases between.

This clone was counted many times. This chain connects TRBV2 to TRBJ2-7, with D uncertain. Trimming removed 4 bases from V and 0 bases from J, with 7 bases in between. The CDR3 is 13 amino acids. The V gene's germline CDR1 is SNHLY and CDR2 FYNNEI. CDR3 amino acids: CASSATASYEQYF. The CDR3 DNA reads TGTGCCAGCAGTGCCACAGCCTCCTACGAGCAGTACTTC.

CDR3 sequence: CASSPGGNTQYF. As DNA, the CDR3 is TGTGCCAGCAGCCCGGGAGGGAATACGCAGTATTTT. The rearrangement joins TRBV11-1 to TRBJ2-3; 8 nucleotides align to TRBD2. Looked up from germline, CDR1 is SGHAT and CDR2 is FQDESV (reference sequence). V shed 5 bases, J shed 7 bases, and the junction held 2 bases outside the gene matches. The CDR3 extends over 12 amino acids.

This chain joins TRBV30 and TRBJ2-2; D unclear. In germline, CDR1 is GTSNPN, CDR2 SVGIG (reference sequence). The CDR3 length is 15 residues. Trimming removed 0 bases from V and 0 bases from J, with 8 bases in between. CDR3 nucleotides: TGTGCCTGGAGTGTTGGTAGAGCGAACACCGGGGAGCTGTTTTTT. Encoded protein: CAWSVGRANTGELFF.

This clone has more than one count but fewer than ten. The chain recombines TRBV5-1 with TRBJ2-1; 7 nucleotides line up with TRBD2. Germline CDR1 and CDR2: SGHRS and YFSETQ. Trimming cost V 3 bases and J 6 bases; bases outside gene matches: 0. This CDR3 is 12 amino acids long. CDR3 in amino acids: CASSSGGNEQFF. In nucleotides, the CDR3 is TGCGCCAGCAGCTCGGGGGGCAATGAGCAGTTCTTC.

This clone showed up just a few times. The chain carries TRBV5-1 and TRBJ2-5; TRBD2 matches at 11 bases. Germline V gene data show CDR1 as SGHRS and CDR2 as YFSETQ. The CDR3 extends over 15 amino acids. The ends lost 2 bases at V and 5 bases at J; junction bases unmatched: 5. Here the CDR3 DNA reads TGCGCCAGCAGCTTTAGCGGGGGGGCCGGTGAGACCCAGTACTTC. Its translation is CASSFSGGAGETQYF.

This clone has a handful of counts. The J gene is TRBJ2-5, the V gene TRBV2, with TRBD1 identical over 8 bases. Trimming cost V 5 bases and J 1 base; bases outside gene matches: 6. The germline gives CDR1 SNHLY, CDR2 FYNNEI. This CDR3 has 15 amino acids. The CDR3 DNA follows: TGTGCCAGCAGTAGGCAGGGGGCCGTCCAAGAGACCCAGTACTTC. It is translated as CASSRQGAVQETQYF.

The chain carries TRBV29-1 and TRBJ2-5; D may be TRBD2 (6 bases). V lost 0 bases, J lost 4 bases, and 12 bases lay in between. The CDR3 is 14 amino acids. Germline V gene sequence: CDR1 SQVTM, CDR2 ANQGSEA. DNA for the CDR3: TGCAGCGTTGAAGAAACGGCCGGGAGAGAGACCCAGTACTTC. It specifies CSVEETAGRETQYF.

This clone came up a few times. The chain combines TRBV6-6 with TRBJ1-1, with TRBD1 matching 8 bases. Germline CDR1 reads MNHNY; CDR2 reads SVGAGI (reference sequence). The length of the CDR3 is 12 residues. V dropped 6 bases and J dropped 4; count of bases not matched to a gene: 1. This CDR3 is CASRDRATEAFF. The CDR3 DNA sequence: TGTGCCAGCAGGGACAGGGCCACTGAAGCTTTCTTT.

This chain uses TRBV18 with TRBJ2-7, with a tentative D call TRBD1 (7 bases). The germline gives CDR1 KGHSH, CDR2 LQKENI. Trimming cost V 3 bases and J 3 bases, with 18 bases left between them. The CDR3 runs to 16 residues. CDR3 sequence (DNA): TGTGCCAGCTCACCCCGATCAGGGGGGCTTGGCTACGAGCAGTACTTC. It yields the protein CASSPRSGGLGYEQYF.

The chain couples TRBV4-2 to TRBJ2-3, with 13 bases matching TRBD2. CDR1 is LGHNA, CDR2 YNFKEQ, per germline. With 1 base clipped from V and 5 bases from J, the junction kept 6 bases outside the gene matches. The CDR3 has 17 amino acids. CDR3 loop: CASSQVGLAGDRDTQYF. The CDR3 coding sequence is TGTGCCAGCAGCCAAGTAGGACTAGCGGGAGATAGAGATACGCAGTATTTT.